These 32 T cell receptor beta chains were sequenced from one sample in a study of Ad26.COV2.S vaccination and SARS-CoV-2 variants (dated by TCRdb to about 2021). The sample's treatment or condition label, in plain terms: roughly 19 received Ad26.COV2.S at low or high dose, single or two shots; 5 received placebo; per-sample allocation not given. For vaccine and placebo recipients, repertoires were sequenced using samples collected on day 63 after the first injection. The library was produced with the immunoSEQ multiplex PCR assay. TCRdb limited this immuneACCESS table to in-frame rearrangements with V and J called. A share of clones is missing; checked studies link under half to unresolved V genes, and the rest is unexplained. Recorded for this sample are around 400,000 clones; about 93% of them occurred a single time. The top ten constitute 12% of the sample. The input for sequencing was peripheral blood, taken in a trial of Ad26.COV2.S vaccine versus placebo. Receptors were obtained from a person between 18 and 59 years old who received the Ad26.COV2.S COVID-19 vaccine or a placebo.

CDR3 region: CAISESAGGAGTEAFF. In DNA, the CDR3 is TGTGCCATCAGTGAGTCGGCAGGGGGCGCGGGGACTGAAGCTTTCTTT. This chain links TRBV10-3 with TRBJ1-1; 8 nucleotides match TRBD1. V dropped 0 bases and J dropped 5; count of bases not matched to a gene: 8. The germline gives CDR1 ENHRY, CDR2 SYGVKD. The CDR3 contains 16 residues.

This clone turned up a few times. This chain joins TRBV10-3 and TRBJ2-7; maybe TRBD1 (6 bases). V lost 3 bases, J lost 6 bases, and 24 bases lay in between. The length of the CDR3 is 17 residues. The germline CDR1 and CDR2 sequences are ENHRY and SYGVKD. CDR3 in amino acids: CAISDATGQRGSSEQYF. For the CDR3, the DNA is TGTGCCATCAGTGATGCTACGGGACAACGGGGCTCTTCCGAGCAGTACTTC.

V usage is TRBV19 and J usage is TRBJ2-3; perhaps TRBD2 as D (6 bases). This CDR3 spans 15 amino acids. Germline CDR1 reads LNHDA; CDR2 reads SQIVND (reference sequence). Trimming stripped 1 base from V and 1 base from J, with 9 bases between. This CDR3 reads CASSIGRERTDTQYF. The DNA for the CDR3 is TGTGCCAGTAGTATAGGGCGGGAACGCACAGATACGCAGTATTTT.

The chain recombines TRBV4-3 with TRBJ1-4; no clear D. Germline assignment: CDR1 LGHNA and CDR2 YSLEER. With 0 bases removed from V and 7 bases from J, the gap between germline ends came to 15 bases. This CDR3 comprises 16 residues. CDR3 region: CASSQDGPNLGEKLFF. In DNA, the CDR3 is TGCGCCAGCAGCCAAGATGGGCCCAACTTGGGTGAAAAACTGTTTTTT.

This clone was counted between two and nine times. This chain connects TRBV7-9 to TRBJ2-7; D remains unclear. Trimming stripped 5 bases from V and 4 bases from J, with 6 bases between. The CDR3 is 11 residues long. Germline CDR1 is SEHNR and CDR2 is FQNEAQ (reference sequence). The CDR3 sequence: CASSPEYEQYF. The CDR3 DNA sequence: TGTGCCAGCAGCCCAGAGTACGAGCAGTACTTC.

The gene calls are TRBV6-6 and TRBJ2-7; TRBD2 is a possible D gene (6 bases). The CDR3 has 16 amino acids. Germline V gene sequence: CDR1 MNHNY, CDR2 SVGAGI (reference sequence). V gave up 7 bases and J gave up 0 bases, with 19 bases separating them. CDR3 sequence (DNA): TGTGCCAGCACCACCGTTATTGGGGGGAGCTCCTACGAGCAGTACTTC. This gives the protein CASTTVIGGSSYEQYF.

The chain has TRBV6-7 and TRBJ1-2, with 8 bases fitting TRBD1. TRBV6-7 is labeled an ORF, and its function is uncertain. After removal of 6 bases from V and 2 bases from J, the junction contained 5 bases not matched to a gene. The length of the CDR3 is 14 residues. The CDR3 loop is CASSPWTGNYGYTF. For the CDR3, the DNA is TGTGCCAGCAGCCCTTGGACAGGGAACTATGGCTACACCTTC.

The rearrangement links TRBV12-3 or TRBV12-4 to TRBJ1-1, with D possibly being TRBD1 (5 bases). The V end lost 6 bases, the J end lost 8 bases, and 16 bases lay between the germline ends. The CDR3 is 13 amino acids. CDR3 protein: CASRQSGSLEAFF. As DNA, the CDR3 is TGTGCCAGCAGGCAATCAGGGTCCCTGGAAGCTTTCTTT.

The V gene is TRBV5-1, the J gene TRBJ2-1; perhaps TRBD1 as D (6 bases). V was cut by 2 bases and J by 0 bases, with 9 bases left in between. CDR3 length: 15 amino acids. The germline CDR1 and CDR2 sequences are SGHRS and YFSETQ. This CDR3 reads CASSLQGSSYNEQFF. CDR3 nucleotides: TGCGCCAGCAGCTTACAGGGAAGCTCCTACAATGAGCAGTTCTTC.

CDR3 protein: CASSGQGYGYTF. CDR3 coding DNA: TGTGCCAGTAGCGGACAGGGATATGGCTACACCTTC. The chain recombines TRBV19 with TRBJ1-2; 8 bases are a match to TRBD1. V dropped 6 bases and J dropped 5; count of bases not matched to a gene: 2. The CDR3 is 12 amino acids. In germline, CDR1 is LNHDA, CDR2 SQIVND (reference sequence).

The V and J genes are TRBV9 and TRBJ2-5; maybe TRBD2 (8 bases). The germline gives CDR1 SGDLS, CDR2 YYNGEE. V lost 7 bases and J lost 4, with 20 bases in between. This CDR3 comprises 15 residues. The DNA of the CDR3 is TGTGCCAGCGCCCAGGGGGGGGCGGGAGGAGAGACCCAGTACTTC. Translation gives CASAQGGAGGETQYF.

The chain is built from TRBV5-8 and TRBJ2-2; D call uncertain. CDR1 SGHTS and CDR2 YDEGEE come from the germline V gene. Trimming pared 5 bases from V and 3 bases from J, leaving 17 bases between. This CDR3 spans 16 amino acids. CDR3 DNA: TGTGCCAGCAGTAACGGACCTGGAACGCACACCGGGGAGCTGTTTTTT. Translated, it gives CASSNGPGTHTGELFF.

The chain joins TRBV6-2 or TRBV6-3 to TRBJ1-5; possibly TRBD1 for D (5 bases). Per the germline V gene, CDR1 is MNHEY and CDR2 is SVGEGT. Trimming left V 6 bases short and J 2 bases short, with 8 bases between. The CDR3 runs to 13 residues. The CDR3 DNA reads TGTGCCAGCAGCCGGGACCGCAATCAGCCCCAGCATTTT. This gives the protein CASSRDRNQPQHF.

The gene calls are TRBV29-1 and TRBJ2-1; 9 nucleotides match TRBD1. The CDR3 runs 13 residues. V shed 5 bases, J shed 7 bases, and the junction held 6 bases outside the gene matches. CDR1 and CDR2 from the germline V gene are SQVTM and ANQGSEA. The chain's CDR3 is CSVPGQGFNEQFF. For the CDR3, the DNA is TGCAGCGTTCCGGGACAGGGTTTTAATGAGCAGTTCTTC.

CDR3 protein: CASSNYLTESEQYF. Here the CDR3 DNA reads TGTGCCAGCAGCAATTACCTGACAGAATCTGAGCAGTACTTC. This rearrangement joins TRBV7-2 to TRBJ2-7, with D tentatively TRBD1 (5 bases). The CDR3 loop spans 14 amino acids. V was cut by 5 bases and J by 7 bases, with 18 bases left in between. CDR1 is SGHTA, CDR2 FQGNSA, per germline. Looking up the rest from reference TRBV7-2 and TRBJ2-7 gives the full variable domain: GAGVSQSPSNKVTEKGKDVELRCDPISGHTALYWYRQSLGQGLEFLIYFQGNSAPDKSGLPSDRFSAERTGGSVSTLTIQRTQQEDSAVYLCASSNYLTESEQYFGPGTRLTVT.

The chain couples TRBV6-6 to TRBJ1-1; D is unresolved. Germline V lookup: CDR1 MNHNY, CDR2 SVGAGI (reference sequence). The V end lost 8 bases, the J end lost 0 bases, and 7 bases lay between the germline ends. This CDR3 has 12 residues. CDR3 in amino acids: CASHRLNTEAFF. CDR3 coding DNA: TGTGCCAGCCATAGATTGAACACTGAAGCTTTCTTT.

The chain joins TRBV30 to TRBJ1-6; 10 bases fit TRBD1. Germline trimming cut 5 bases from V and 11 bases from J; bases unmatched to any gene: 6. The germline gives CDR1 GTSNPN, CDR2 SVGIG (reference sequence). The CDR3 is 13 amino acids. CDR3 sequence (DNA): TGTGCCTGGGCACCGGGACAGGGGACACCCCTCCACTTT. As protein: CAWAPGQGTPLHF.

The chain is built from TRBV9 and TRBJ2-5; D gene ambiguous. The V gene lost 1 base and the J gene lost 4 bases, with 11 bases spanning the gap. The CDR3 sequence is 14 residues long. Germline CDR1 SGDLS, CDR2 YYNGEE. The CDR3: CASSVFVDGETQYF. The CDR3, as DNA: TGTGCCAGCAGCGTATTTGTGGACGGAGAGACCCAGTACTTC.

The rearrangement links TRBV7-9 to TRBJ1-1; D remains ambiguous. Trimming pared 11 bases from V and 1 base from J, leaving 14 bases between. The CDR3 covers 13 residues. Germline CDR1 SEHNR, CDR2 FQNEAQ (reference sequence). This CDR3 is CASAGQSNTEAFF. The CDR3 nucleotides read TGTGCCTCCGCCGGGCAGTCGAACACTGAAGCTTTCTTT.

This clone was detected once. The chain uses TRBV7-6 and TRBJ2-7; D is possibly TRBD1 or TRBD2 (5 bases each). The V end lost 5 bases, the J end lost 3 bases, and 17 bases lay between the germline ends. Germline V gives CDR1 SGHVS, CDR2 FNYEAQ. The CDR3 loop spans 15 amino acids. CDR3 nucleotide sequence: TGTGCCAGCAGCGCGCACGGGACGGCCCTCTACGAGCAGTACTTC. It codes for CASSAHGTALYEQYF.

The gene calls are TRBV2 and TRBJ2-3, with no clear D. The V gene's germline CDR1 is SNHLY and CDR2 FYNNEI. The CDR3 totals 13 residues. V was pared by 6 bases and J by 0 bases, with 7 bases between. The CDR3 protein is CASRFGSTDTQYF. In DNA, the CDR3 is TGTGCCAGCAGGTTCGGGAGCACAGATACGCAGTATTTT.

The genes are TRBV7-2 and TRBJ1-5; D remains unclear. The CDR3 length is 14 residues. With 4 bases removed from V and 4 bases from J, the gap between germline ends came to 11 bases. CDR1 and CDR2 (germline): SGHTA, FQGNSA. The CDR3 is CASSSDRGNQPQHF. CDR3 bases: TGTGCCAGCAGCTCTGACCGAGGGAATCAGCCCCAGCATTTT.

The genes are TRBV11-3 and TRBJ2-1, with 7 bases fitting TRBD1. V shed 5 bases, J shed 9 bases, and the junction held 13 bases outside the gene matches. This CDR3 is built from 15 residues. Germline lookup yields CDR1 SGHNT and CDR2 YENEEA. CDR3 loop: CASSPYFDRDAEQFF. The CDR3 nucleotides are TGTGCCAGCAGCCCGTACTTTGACAGGGATGCTGAGCAGTTCTTC.

The chain joins TRBV28 to TRBJ1-5, with D possibly being TRBD1 (5 bases). The CDR3 covers 13 residues. V was clipped by 7 bases and J by 5 bases, with 12 bases between them. Looked up from germline, CDR1 is MDHEN and CDR2 is SYDVKM. The CDR3 protein is CASIPTGHQPQHF. CDR3 nucleotides: TGTGCCAGCATACCCACAGGACATCAGCCCCAGCATTTT.

This chain joins TRBV24-1 and TRBJ2-3, with a possible D match to TRBD1 (5 bases). Germline V gives CDR1 KGHDR, CDR2 SFDVKD. Between the trimmed V and J ends, which lost 3 bases and 11 bases, there was a span of 14 bases. This CDR3 is 13 amino acids long. The chain's CDR3 is CATSDPFKGEQYF. CDR3 nucleotides: TGTGCCACCAGTGATCCATTTAAAGGGGAGCAGTATTTT.

The chain employs TRBV29-1 and TRBJ2-3; TRBD2 matches at 11 bases. The CDR3 is 17 amino acids. V lost 6 bases, J lost 6 bases, and 17 bases stayed unmatched. Germline V CDR1 and CDR2: SQVTM, ANQGSEA. The CDR3 sequence is CSVGLAEVDPRADTQYF. The CDR3 DNA reads TGCAGCGTGGGACTAGCGGAAGTAGATCCCCGGGCGGATACGCAGTATTTT.

The chain couples TRBV20-1 to TRBJ2-3; weak D call: TRBD1 (6 bases). V was pared by 3 bases and J by 1 base, with 11 bases between. In germline, CDR1 is DFQATT, CDR2 SNEGSKA (reference sequence). This CDR3 has 14 amino acids. The CDR3 spells CSASRTEGTDTQYF. The CDR3, as DNA: TGCAGTGCTAGTCGGACAGAGGGCACAGATACGCAGTATTTT.

The chain is built from TRBV30 and TRBJ1-6; no clear D gene. The CDR3 is made up of 15 amino acids. Germline V gene lookup returns CDR1 GTSNPN and CDR2 SVGIG (reference sequence). The V gene lost 1 base and the J gene lost 9 bases, with 16 bases spanning the gap. DNA for the CDR3: TGTGCCTGGAGTGATTTGGAAAGCGGGGTTTCACCCCTCCACTTT. Encoded protein: CAWSDLESGVSPLHF.

The CDR3, as DNA: TGTGCCAGCAGCTTAAGGGGGGTTGGGGGCACAGATACGCAGTATTTT. Its translation: CASSLRGVGGTDTQYF. V and J are TRBV11-2 and TRBJ2-3; D could derive from TRBD1 or TRBD2 (6 bases each). The CDR3 length is 16 residues. The germline CDR1 and CDR2 sequences are SGHAT and FQNNGV. V was shortened by 2 bases and J by 1 base, with 13 bases between the two germline ends.

The chain employs TRBV19 and TRBJ2-2; 11 bases are a match to TRBD1. CDR1 LNHDA and CDR2 SQIVND come from the germline V gene (reference sequence). CDR3 size: 19 residues. V lost 7 bases, J lost 3 bases, and 16 bases stayed unmatched. The CDR3, as DNA: TGTGCCAGTAAAGGAATCCTCCGGGACAGGGGGTTCGACACCGGGGAGCTGTTTTTT. Its translation is CASKGILRDRGFDTGELFF.

In regard to this clone: The junction departs from the called germline gene at one end, perhaps through a read error. The chain is built from TRBV2 and TRBJ2-1; D ambiguous. CDR1 is SNHLY and CDR2 is FYNNEI in the germline V gene. The CDR3 is made up of 11 amino acids. CDR3 nucleotide sequence: TGTGCCAGCACTACCCTAGGGTCTCCACTCTTC. Amino acids: CASTTLGSPLF.

The chain recombines TRBV7-2 with TRBJ2-1; 14 nucleotides line up with TRBD2. The length of the CDR3 is 17 residues. Germline loops: CDR1 SGHTA, CDR2 FQGNSA. Trimming at V came to 0 bases and at J to 6 bases, leaving 4 bases not matched to a gene. In nucleotides, the CDR3 is TGTGCCAGCAGCTTAGCGGGGACTAGCGGGAGTATCAATGAGCAGTTCTTC. Translated: CASSLAGTSGSINEQFF.